The T cell receptor beta chain under discussion was sequenced for a study of T cell changes during pregnancy in multiple sclerosis. Clones were sequenced by immunoSEQ multiplex PCR, and TCRdb holds only the in-frame ones, with some missing. This table holds about 39,000 clones, 94% found once. Germline CDR1 reads SGDLS; CDR2 reads YYNGEE. J lost 10 bases, V lost 4 bases, and 6 bases had no gene match. There are 14 residues in the CDR3. The genes are TRBV9 and TRBJ1-6; 9 positions agree with TRBD1. This TCR was recovered from a female donor with multiple sclerosis, enrolled in a pregnancy study. The sequences come from CD4+ T cells from peripheral blood mononuclear cells, collected after pregnancy. Here the CDR3 reads CASSSDRGRSPLHF. The DNA of the CDR3 is TGTGCCAGCAGCTCCGACAGGGGGAGGTCACCCCTCCACTTT.